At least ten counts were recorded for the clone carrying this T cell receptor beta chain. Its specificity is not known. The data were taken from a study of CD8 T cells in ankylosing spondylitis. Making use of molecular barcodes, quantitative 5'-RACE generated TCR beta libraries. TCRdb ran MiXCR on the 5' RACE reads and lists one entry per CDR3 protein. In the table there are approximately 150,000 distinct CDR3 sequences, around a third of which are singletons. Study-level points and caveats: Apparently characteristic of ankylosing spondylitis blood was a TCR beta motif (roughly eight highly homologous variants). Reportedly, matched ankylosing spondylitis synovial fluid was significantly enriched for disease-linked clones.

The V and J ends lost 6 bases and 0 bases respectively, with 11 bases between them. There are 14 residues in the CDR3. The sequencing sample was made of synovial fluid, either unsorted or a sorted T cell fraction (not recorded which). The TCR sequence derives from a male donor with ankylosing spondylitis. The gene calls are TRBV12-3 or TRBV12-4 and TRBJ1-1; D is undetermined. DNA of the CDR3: TGTGCCAGCAGCCCCCCAGGACTGAACACTGAAGCTTTCTTT. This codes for CASSPPGLNTEAFF.